The present TCR beta chain was sequenced within a study of T-cell reconstitution after alpha-beta-depleted transplantation in children. Study-level results: Alpha-beta T cells about two months after transplant reportedly derived from several hundred expanded graft clones. Several patients had high TCRbeta diversity at day 60; it came from surviving recipient T cells and thymic progenitors. Among T cells one year after transplant, newly produced cells accounted for most counts and diversity.

With 6 bases removed from V and 0 bases from J, the gap between germline ends came to 6 bases. This CDR3 has 13 amino acids. Preparing the TCRbeta library involved the use of unique molecular identifiers. TCRdb analysed the PCR reads with MiXCR anew, one entry per CDR3 protein. The table includes around 800,000 distinct CDR3 sequences, roughly 15% detected once. This clonotype was found many times. Its antigen is currently unknown. The material sequenced was PBMCs, mostly from graft donor cells, taken 360 days after TCRalphabeta/CD19-depleted stem cell transplant. This TCR derives from a male patient between 10 and 17 years old who had a stem cell transplant for acute lymphoblastic leukemia, so the T cells may come from the graft donor. The V and J genes are TRBV12-3 or TRBV12-4 and TRBJ1-3; no firm D call. CDR3 loop: CASRRPSGNTIYF. The CDR3 nucleotides read TGTGCCAGCAGACGTCCCTCTGGAAACACCATATATTTT.